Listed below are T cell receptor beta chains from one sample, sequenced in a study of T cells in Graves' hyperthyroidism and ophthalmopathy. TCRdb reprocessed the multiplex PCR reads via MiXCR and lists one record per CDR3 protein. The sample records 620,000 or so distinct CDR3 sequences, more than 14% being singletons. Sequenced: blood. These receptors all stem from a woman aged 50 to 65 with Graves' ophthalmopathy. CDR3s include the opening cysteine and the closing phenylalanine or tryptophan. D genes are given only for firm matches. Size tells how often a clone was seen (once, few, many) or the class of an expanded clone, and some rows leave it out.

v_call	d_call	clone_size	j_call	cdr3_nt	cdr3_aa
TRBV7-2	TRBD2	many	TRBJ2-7	TGTGCCAGCAGCAGACTAGCGGGAGGTTACGAGCAGTACTTC	CASSRLAGGYEQYF
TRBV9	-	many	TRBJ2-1	TGTGCCAGCAGCGTGAGCGGTTCCTACAATGAGCAGTTCTTC	CASSVSGSYNEQFF
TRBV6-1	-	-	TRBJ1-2	TGTGCCAGCAGTTTTCAGGGACTTGGCTACACCTTC	CASSFQGLGYTF
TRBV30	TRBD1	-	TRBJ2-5	TGTGCCTGGAGTAGACAAGGGGGCAGGGGGCGATTTTTGGAGACCCAGTACTTC	CAWSRQGGRGRFLETQYF
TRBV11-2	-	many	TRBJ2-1	TGTGCCAGCAGGAAAAGAGGGGGGAGCTCCTACAATGAGCAGTTCTTC	CASRKRGGSSYNEQFF
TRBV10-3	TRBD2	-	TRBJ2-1	TGTGCCATCAGTGGCTCTAGCGGGTTCAATGAGCAGTTCTTC	CAISGSSGFNEQFF
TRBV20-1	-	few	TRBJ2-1	TGCAGTGCTAGTGACCAGGGCAATGAGCAGTTCTTC	CSASDQGNEQFF
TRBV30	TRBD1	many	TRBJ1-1	TGTGCCTGGACAAGGGGCACCGGGACAGGGTCCGGGGTGTCGTGGAAGGACACTGAAGCTTTCTTT	CAWTRGTGTGSGVSWKDTEAFF
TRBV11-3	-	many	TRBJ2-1	TGTGCCAGCAGCTTATTAGCATGGAATGAGCAGTTCTTC	CASSLLAWNEQFF
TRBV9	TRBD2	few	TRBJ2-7	TGTGCCAGCAGCGTAGGTCGAGCGGGGAGCGACGAGCAGTACTTC	CASSVGRAGSDEQYF
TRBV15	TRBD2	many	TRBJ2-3	TGTGCCACCAGCAGAGATTGGGCTAGCGGGAGGGGAGATACGCAGTATTTT	CATSRDWASGRGDTQYF
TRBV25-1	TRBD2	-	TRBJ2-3	TGTGCCAGCAGTGATATTAGCGGGGCCACAGATACGCAGTATTTT	CASSDISGATDTQYF
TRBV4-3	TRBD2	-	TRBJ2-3	TGCGCCAGCAGCCAAGTAAGCGGGGAAGATACGCAGTATTTT	CASSQVSGEDTQYF
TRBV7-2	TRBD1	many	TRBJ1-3	TGTGCCAGCAGCTTACAGGGGGTCGGAGCCTCTGGAAACACCATATATTTT	CASSLQGVGASGNTIYF
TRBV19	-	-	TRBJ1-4	TGTGCCAGTAGCCAGATTCAACACGAAAAACTGTTTTTT	CASSQIQHEKLFF
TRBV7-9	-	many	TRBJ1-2	TGTGCCAGCAGCTTAGGGAGCCAACACCTCATTACTAACTATGGCTACACCTTC	CASSLGSQHLITNYGYTF
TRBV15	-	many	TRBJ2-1	TGTGCCACCAGCTGGACTTCAGCCTCCTACAATGAGCAGTTCTTC	CATSWTSASYNEQFF
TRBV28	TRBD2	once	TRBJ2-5	TGTGCCAGCAGTTTATTACCTAGCGGACAAGAGACCCAGTACTTC	CASSLLPSGQETQYF
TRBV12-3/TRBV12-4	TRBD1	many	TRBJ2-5	TGTGCCAGCAGTCCTCAGGGGGCTAGGGGTGGAGAGACCCAGTACTTC	CASSPQGARGGETQYF
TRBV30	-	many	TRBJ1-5	TGTGCCTGGAGTGTACCCTGGGACACTAATCAGCCCCAGCATTTT	CAWSVPWDTNQPQHF
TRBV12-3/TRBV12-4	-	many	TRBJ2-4	TGTGCCAGCAGTTTTTACAGGGAAAACATTCAGTACTTC	CASSFYRENIQYF
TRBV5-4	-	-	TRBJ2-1	TGTGCCAGCAGCCCGGGACTCCTGAGCGGGTTGGGGAATGAGCAGTTCTTC	CASSPGLLSGLGNEQFF
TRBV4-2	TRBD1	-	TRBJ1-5	TGTGCCAGCAGCCAAGGGGGCAGAAGGGACAGGGGCTTAGAGGCCCAGCATTTT	CASSQGGRRDRGLEAQHF
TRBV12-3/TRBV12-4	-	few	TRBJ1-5	TGTGCCAGCAGTGGGGGGCAGAATCAGCCCCAGCATTTT	CASSGGQNQPQHF
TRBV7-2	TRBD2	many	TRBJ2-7	TGTGCCAGCAGCTTAGAGGGACTAGCGGGAGGAAGATACGAGCAGTACTTC	CASSLEGLAGGRYEQYF
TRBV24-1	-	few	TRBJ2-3	TGTGCCACCAGTGATTTGGTGGCTGCGGGCACAGATACGCAGTATTTT	CATSDLVAAGTDTQYF
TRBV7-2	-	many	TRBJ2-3	TGTGCCAGCAGCTTACAAGGAGGTCGCACAGATACGCAGTATTTT	CASSLQGGRTDTQYF
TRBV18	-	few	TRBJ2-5	TGTGCCAGCTCACCACTCACAGTCCTTTGGGAGACCCAGTACTTC	CASSPLTVLWETQYF
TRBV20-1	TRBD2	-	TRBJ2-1	TGCAGTGCTCGGGGGGGAGCGGGCAATAACCTCTCCTACAATGAGCAGTTCTTC	CSARGGAGNNLSYNEQFF
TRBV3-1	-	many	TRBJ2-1	TGTGCCAGCAGCCAAGTCCAAGGAGCCTTACGCTCCTACAATGAGCAGTTCTTC	CASSQVQGALRSYNEQFF
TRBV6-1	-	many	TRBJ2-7	TGTGCCAGCAGTCCCACAACAGGCGAGCAGTACTTC	CASSPTTGEQYF
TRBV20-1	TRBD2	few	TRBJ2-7	TGCAGTGCTAGAGTCCCTAGCGGGAGGGCTTTTGGATGGTACGAGCAGTACTTC	CSARVPSGRAFGWYEQYF
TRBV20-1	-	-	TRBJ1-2	TGCAGTGCTAGAGAAGCAGGGGTCTATGGCTACACCTTC	CSAREAGVYGYTF
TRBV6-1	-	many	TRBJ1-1	TGTGCCACCCTCGAGACACCGAACACTGAAGCTTTCTTT	CATLETPNTEAFF
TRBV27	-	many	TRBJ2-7	TGTGCCAGCAGTTACCTTCGGGCGGCCCCGGGATACGAGCAGTACTTC	CASSYLRAAPGYEQYF
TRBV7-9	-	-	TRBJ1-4	TGTGCCACCCTCAGCTCCCGGCAGACTGAAAAACTGTTTTTT	CATLSSRQTEKLFF
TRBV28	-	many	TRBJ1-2	TGTGCCAGCAGTCGATTGCCCGGCTACACCTTC	CASSRLPGYTF
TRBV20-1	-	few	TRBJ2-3	TGCAGTGCTAGGGGGGCTGTCACAGATACGCAGTATTTT	CSARGAVTDTQYF
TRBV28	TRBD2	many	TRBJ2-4	TGTGCCAGCAGTTGGGCGGGGGGCAAGACCAAAAACATTCAGTACTTC	CASSWAGGKTKNIQYF
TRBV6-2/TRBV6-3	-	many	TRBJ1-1	TGTGCCAGCACCCGGTGGGCGAAGGGCGAAGCTTTCTTT	CASTRWAKGEAFF
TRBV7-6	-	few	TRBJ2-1	TGTGCCAGCAGCTTAGCCGGGAGTTACTACAATGAGCAGTTCTTC	CASSLAGSYYNEQFF
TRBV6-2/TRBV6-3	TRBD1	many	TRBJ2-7	TGTGCCAGCAGTTACCGGGACAGGGGCTCTCAAAAGGTGTACGAGCAGTACTTC	CASSYRDRGSQKVYEQYF
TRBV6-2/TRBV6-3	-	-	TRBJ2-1	TGTGCCAGCAGTTACGACACCATGTCCTACAATGAGCAGTTCTTC	CASSYDTMSYNEQFF
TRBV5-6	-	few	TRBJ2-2	TGTGCCAGCAGCCCTACGGGCAGGAGGGCCGCGAACACCGGGGAGCTGTTTTTT	CASSPTGRRAANTGELFF
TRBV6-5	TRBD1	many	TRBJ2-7	TGTGCCAGCAGTTACTCGGGGACAGGGGCATCGGTCTCCTACGAGCAGTACTTC	CASSYSGTGASVSYEQYF
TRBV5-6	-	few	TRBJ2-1	TGTGCCAGCAGCGAAAAGGACCACGATGAGCAGTTCTTC	CASSEKDHDEQFF
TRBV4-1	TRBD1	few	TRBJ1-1	TGCGCCAGCAGCCGAAGTAACAGGGGTGAGACTGAAGCTTTCTTT	CASSRSNRGETEAFF
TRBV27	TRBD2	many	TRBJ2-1	TGTGCCAGCAGTTTATCGACTAGCGGAAACTACAATGAGCAGTTCTTC	CASSLSTSGNYNEQFF
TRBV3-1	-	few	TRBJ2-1	TGTGCCAGCAGCCAAAGGTCTGGGGGGCGCCGGACATTCAACAATGAGCAGTTCTTC	CASSQRSGGRRTFNNEQFF
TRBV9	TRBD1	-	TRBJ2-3	TGTGCCAGCAGCCTGGGACCCGGACAGGAGGCGAAACTAGGCCAGTATTTT	CASSLGPGQEAKLGQYF
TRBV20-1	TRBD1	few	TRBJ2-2	TGCAGTGCTAGAGATTGGGACAGGGTGACCGGGGAGCTGTTTTTT	CSARDWDRVTGELFF
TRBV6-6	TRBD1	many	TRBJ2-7	TGTGCCAGCAGTTACCCCACCCAGGGGACAGTGTACGAGCAGTACTTC	CASSYPTQGTVYEQYF
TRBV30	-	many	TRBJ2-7	TGTGCCTGGAGTGTAGTGGGAGATACGGACGAGCAGTACTTC	CAWSVVGDTDEQYF
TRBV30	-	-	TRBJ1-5	TGTGCCTGGAGTTCGGCAGCCGCTCAGCCCCAGCATTTT	CAWSSAAAQPQHF